The entry that follows covers one TCR beta chain sequence. The sample is drawn from a study of control samples from healthy donors and cancer patients. Profiled with immunoSEQ multiplex PCR; TCRdb holds only in-frame clones, not every one. The sample consists of roughly 130,000 clones, less than 90% of them appearing once. Deletions cut 1 base from V and 0 bases from J, with 12 bases between. Germline assignment: CDR1 MGHDK and CDR2 SYGVNS. This CDR3 region has 17 residues. The sequenced material came from blood. This chain uses TRBV25-1 with TRBJ1-4, with D perhaps matching TRBD1 (6 bases). The TCR originated in a woman aged 25-40 years in good health. This CDR3 reads CASSEFGGGATNEKLFF. The DNA of the CDR3 is TGTGCCAGCAGTGAATTTGGAGGGGGAGCAACTAATGAAAAACTGTTTTTT.